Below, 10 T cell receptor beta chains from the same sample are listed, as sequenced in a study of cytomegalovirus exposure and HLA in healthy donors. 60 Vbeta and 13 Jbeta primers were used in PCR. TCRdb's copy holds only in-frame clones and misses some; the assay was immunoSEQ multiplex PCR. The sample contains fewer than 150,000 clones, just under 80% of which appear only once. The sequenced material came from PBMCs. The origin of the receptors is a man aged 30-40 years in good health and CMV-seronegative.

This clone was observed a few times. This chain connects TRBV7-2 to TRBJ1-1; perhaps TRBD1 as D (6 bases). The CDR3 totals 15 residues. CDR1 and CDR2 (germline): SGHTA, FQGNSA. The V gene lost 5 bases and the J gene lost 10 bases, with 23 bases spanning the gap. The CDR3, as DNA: TGTGCCAGCAGCCCGGGGGGGTCGGGGGGCGGGGGAGCTTTCTTT. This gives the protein CASSPGGSGGGGAFF.

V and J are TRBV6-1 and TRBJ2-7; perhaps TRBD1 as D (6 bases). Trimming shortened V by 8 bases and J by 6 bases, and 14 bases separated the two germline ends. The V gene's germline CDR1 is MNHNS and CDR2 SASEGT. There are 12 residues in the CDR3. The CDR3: CASRDIRREQYF. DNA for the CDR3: TGTGCCAGCCGGGACATCAGGCGCGAGCAGTACTTC.

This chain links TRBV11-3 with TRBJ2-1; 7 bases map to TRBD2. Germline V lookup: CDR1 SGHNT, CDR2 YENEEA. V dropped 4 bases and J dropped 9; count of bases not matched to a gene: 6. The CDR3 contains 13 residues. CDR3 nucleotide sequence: TGTGCCAGCAGCTCAGGACTAGACATTGAGCAGTTCTTC. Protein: CASSSGLDIEQFF.

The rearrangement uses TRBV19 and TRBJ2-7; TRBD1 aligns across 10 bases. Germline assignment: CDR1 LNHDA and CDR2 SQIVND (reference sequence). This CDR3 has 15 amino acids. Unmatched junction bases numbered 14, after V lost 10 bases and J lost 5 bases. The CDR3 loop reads CATKVGGQGFDEQYF. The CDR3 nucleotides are TGTGCCACCAAGGTGGGGGGACAGGGGTTCGACGAGCAGTACTTC.

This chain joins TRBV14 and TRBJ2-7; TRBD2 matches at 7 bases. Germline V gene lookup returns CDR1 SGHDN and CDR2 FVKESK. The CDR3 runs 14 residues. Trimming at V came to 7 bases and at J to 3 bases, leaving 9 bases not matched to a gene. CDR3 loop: CASIMGLHCYEQYF. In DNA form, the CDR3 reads TGTGCCAGCATAATGGGACTACACTGCTACGAGCAGTACTTC.

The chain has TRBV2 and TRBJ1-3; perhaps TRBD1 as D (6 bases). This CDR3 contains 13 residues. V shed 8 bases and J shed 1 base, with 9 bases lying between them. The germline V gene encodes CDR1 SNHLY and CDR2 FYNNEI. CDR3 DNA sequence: TGTGCCAGCGCGGGGGCTTCTGGAAACACCATATATTTT. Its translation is CASAGASGNTIYF.

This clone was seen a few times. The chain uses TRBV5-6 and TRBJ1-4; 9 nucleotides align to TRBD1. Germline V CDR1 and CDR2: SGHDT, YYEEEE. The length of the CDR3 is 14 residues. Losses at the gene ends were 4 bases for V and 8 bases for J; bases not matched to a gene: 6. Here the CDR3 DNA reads TGTGCCAGCAGCCTCGGACAGGGGAGGGAAAAACTGTTTTTT. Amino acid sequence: CASSLGQGREKLFF.

The DNA for the CDR3 is TGCGCCAGCAGTACGGGACAGGGGACTGAAGCTTTCTTT. This sequence encodes CASSTGQGTEAFF. The chain carries TRBV5-1 and TRBJ1-1; 10 positions agree with TRBD1. Trimming took 5 bases from V and 5 from J; bases not matched to a gene: 3. The length of the CDR3 is 13 residues. Germline lookup yields CDR1 SGHRS and CDR2 YFSETQ.

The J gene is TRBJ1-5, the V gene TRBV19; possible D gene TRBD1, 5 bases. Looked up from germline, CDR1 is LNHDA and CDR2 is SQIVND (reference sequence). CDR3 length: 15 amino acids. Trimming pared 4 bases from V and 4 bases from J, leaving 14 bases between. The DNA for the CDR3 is TGTGCCAGTAGTAAGCCCGACAGAACTAATCAGCCCCAGCATTTT. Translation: CASSKPDRTNQPQHF. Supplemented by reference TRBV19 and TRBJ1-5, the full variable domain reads DGGITQSPKYLFRKEGQNVTLSCEQNLNHDAMYWYRQDPGQGLRLIYYSQIVNDFQKGDIAEGYSVSREKKESFPLTVTSAQKNPTAFYLCASSKPDRTNQPQHFGDGTRLSIL.

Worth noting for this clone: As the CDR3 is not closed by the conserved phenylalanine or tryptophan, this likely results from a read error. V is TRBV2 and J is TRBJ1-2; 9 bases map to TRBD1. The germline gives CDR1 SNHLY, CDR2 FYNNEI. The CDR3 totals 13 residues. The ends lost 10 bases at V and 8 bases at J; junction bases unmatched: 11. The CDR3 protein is CATNDRGGIGYTL. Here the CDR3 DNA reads TGTGCCACGAATGACAGGGGGGGGATCGGCTACACCCTC.